The rows below give T cell receptor beta chains drawn from one sample of a study of T cell changes during pregnancy in multiple sclerosis. TCRdb's copy holds only in-frame clones and misses some; the assay was immunoSEQ multiplex PCR. The sample shows about 47,000 clones, over 85% of them seen only once. Material: peripheral blood, obtained in the first trimester of pregnancy. The receptor set was obtained from a female donor with multiple sclerosis, enrolled in a pregnancy study. Each CDR3 is given with its conserved first and last residue. The order of the fields is J gene, D gene, V gene, clone size, CDR3 DNA, CDR3 protein. A D gene is named only where the DNA matches it firmly. Clone size is not always given. Where it is, it says once, few, many or a class for expanded clones.

J gene: TRBJ1-1; D gene: TRBD1; V gene: TRBV4-2; clone size: .; CDR3 DNA: TGTGCCAGCAGCCAAGACGCTGGGACAGGCTACACTGAAGCTTTCTTT; CDR3 protein: CASSQDAGTGYTEAFF
J gene: TRBJ2-5; D gene: .; V gene: TRBV30; clone size: once; CDR3 DNA: TGTGCCTGGGGTATCGCCGGGACCCAGTACTTC; CDR3 protein: CAWGIAGTQYF
J gene: TRBJ2-1; D gene: TRBD2; V gene: TRBV18; clone size: .; CDR3 DNA: TGTGCCAGCTCACCATCCGGGGGGTACAATGAGCAGTTCTTC; CDR3 protein: CASSPSGGYNEQFF
J gene: TRBJ1-2; D gene: TRBD1; V gene: TRBV2; clone size: .; CDR3 DNA: TGTGCCATCGCCAGGGGGCCGCGGGGCTACACCTTC; CDR3 protein: CAIARGPRGYTF
J gene: TRBJ2-7; D gene: .; V gene: TRBV21-1; clone size: .; CDR3 DNA: TGTGCCAGCAGCAAAGGATTGAGCGGGGGTGTTTCCGAGCAGTACTTC; CDR3 protein: CASSKGLSGGVSEQYF
J gene: TRBJ1-5; D gene: .; V gene: TRBV5-1; clone size: .; CDR3 DNA: TGCGCCAGCAGCTACGACAGTGCTTGGGGCCAGCCCCAGCATTTT; CDR3 protein: CASSYDSAWGQPQHF
J gene: TRBJ2-1; D gene: .; V gene: TRBV4-3; clone size: .; CDR3 DNA: TGCGCCAGCAGCCCCGGACAGTCAATCTTGAACAATGAGCAGTTCTTC; CDR3 protein: CASSPGQSILNNEQFF
J gene: TRBJ2-2; D gene: TRBD2; V gene: TRBV6-6; clone size: .; CDR3 DNA: TGTGCCAGCAGTTACTCGGGAGGGTACACCGGGGAGCTGTTTTTT; CDR3 protein: CASSYSGGYTGELFF
J gene: TRBJ2-5; D gene: TRBD1; V gene: TRBV6-7; clone size: .; CDR3 DNA: TGTGCCAGCACCCGGGGGGACAGGGCAGAGACCCAGTACTTC; CDR3 protein: CASTRGDRAETQYF
J gene: TRBJ2-3; D gene: .; V gene: TRBV19; clone size: .; CDR3 DNA: TGTGCCAGTAGTATTCCACCAGCGAACACAGATACGCAGTATTTT; CDR3 protein: CASSIPPANTDTQYF
J gene: TRBJ2-3; D gene: TRBD2; V gene: TRBV4-2; clone size: .; CDR3 DNA: TGTGCCAGCAGCCAAGACCCCGGACTAGCGGGGGCAGATACGCAGTATTTT; CDR3 protein: CASSQDPGLAGADTQYF
J gene: TRBJ2-1; D gene: TRBD1; V gene: TRBV5-4; clone size: .; CDR3 DNA: TGTGCCAGCAGCTTAAAACAGGGGAGCGATGAGCAGTTCTTC; CDR3 protein: CASSLKQGSDEQFF
J gene: TRBJ1-1; D gene: .; V gene: TRBV4-2; clone size: .; CDR3 DNA: TGTGCCAGCAGCCAAGATCTCGAGGTTACTGAAGCTTTCTTT; CDR3 protein: CASSQDLEVTEAFF
J gene: TRBJ2-7; D gene: TRBD1; V gene: TRBV2; clone size: .; CDR3 DNA: TGTGCCAGCAGGACGGACAGGGAAGGGAAGTACTTC; CDR3 protein: CASRTDREGKYF
J gene: TRBJ2-7; D gene: .; V gene: TRBV6-1; clone size: once; CDR3 DNA: TGTGCCAGCAGTGAGCCTCCGGGAGACGGGGACGCCGAGCAGTACTTC; CDR3 protein: CASSEPPGDGDAEQYF
J gene: TRBJ1-2; D gene: .; V gene: TRBV7-8; clone size: once; CDR3 DNA: TGTGCCAGCAGCTTAGGGATAGACAGGAGAAGAGGCTACACCTTC; CDR3 protein: CASSLGIDRRRGYTF
J gene: TRBJ1-4; D gene: .; V gene: TRBV21-1; clone size: .; CDR3 DNA: TGTGCCAGCAGCAAACGCGTCACAGTTCGTAATGAAAAACTGTTTTTT; CDR3 protein: CASSKRVTVRNEKLFF
J gene: TRBJ2-5; D gene: TRBD1; V gene: TRBV18; clone size: .; CDR3 DNA: TGTGCCAGCTCCCCCGGGACAGGGGGATATGGGACCCAGTACTTC; CDR3 protein: CASSPGTGGYGTQYF
J gene: TRBJ1-1; D gene: .; V gene: TRBV4-1; clone size: .; CDR3 DNA: TGCGCCAGCAGCCGAACGAGATCAGGGGAAACTGAAGCTTTCTTT; CDR3 protein: CASSRTRSGETEAFF
J gene: TRBJ2-5; D gene: .; V gene: TRBV2; clone size: .; CDR3 DNA: TGTGCCAGCGAAAACATTCTCTCGGAGACCCAGTACTTC; CDR3 protein: CASENILSETQYF
J gene: TRBJ2-5; D gene: TRBD2; V gene: TRBV6-5; clone size: .; CDR3 DNA: TGTGCCAGCAGTTACGGGACTAGCGGGGGGGCGGGGGCCCAGTACTTC; CDR3 protein: CASSYGTSGGAGAQYF
J gene: TRBJ1-1; D gene: .; V gene: TRBV29-1; clone size: few; CDR3 DNA: TGCAGCGTTGAAGCCAGGCCGGGGACTGAAGCTTTCTTT; CDR3 protein: CSVEARPGTEAFF
J gene: TRBJ1-2; D gene: .; V gene: TRBV4-1; clone size: once; CDR3 DNA: TGCGCCAGCAGCCAAGCGCGGGGTGGCTATGGCTACACCTTC; CDR3 protein: CASSQARGGYGYTF
J gene: TRBJ2-4; D gene: TRBD2; V gene: TRBV11-2; clone size: .; CDR3 DNA: TGTGCCAGCAGCTTAGTTACCCCCTGGGGGGGCAAAAACATTCAGTACTTC; CDR3 protein: CASSLVTPWGGKNIQYF
J gene: TRBJ1-4; D gene: TRBD1; V gene: TRBV6-1; clone size: .; CDR3 DNA: TGTGCCAGCAGTGAATTCGGGGCGGGGCAGGGGGCTTTTGAAAAACTGTTTTTT; CDR3 protein: CASSEFGAGQGAFEKLFF
J gene: TRBJ2-1; D gene: .; V gene: TRBV2; clone size: .; CDR3 DNA: TGTGCCAGCAGTGTGGCAGGCAGCTCCTACAATGAGCAGTTCTTC; CDR3 protein: CASSVAGSSYNEQFF
J gene: TRBJ1-1; D gene: TRBD1; V gene: TRBV19; clone size: .; CDR3 DNA: TGTGCCAGTAGTAGAGGGACAGGGGTAACGAACACTGAAGCTTTCTTT; CDR3 protein: CASSRGTGVTNTEAFF
J gene: TRBJ1-6; D gene: .; V gene: TRBV11-1; clone size: .; CDR3 DNA: TGTGCCAGCAGCTTAGCCCGCGCGGTTGCCGGTTCACCCCTCCACTTT; CDR3 protein: CASSLARAVAGSPLHF
J gene: TRBJ1-1; D gene: .; V gene: TRBV7-9; clone size: once; CDR3 DNA: TGTGCCAGCAGCTTATGGCAGGGGTTTCGAACTGAAGCTTTCTTT; CDR3 protein: CASSLWQGFRTEAFF
J gene: TRBJ1-1; D gene: .; V gene: TRBV4-1; clone size: .; CDR3 DNA: TGCGCCAGCAGCCAAGATACTTCGGAGAGGACTGAAGCTTTCTTT; CDR3 protein: CASSQDTSERTEAFF
J gene: TRBJ2-1; D gene: .; V gene: TRBV7-9; clone size: .; CDR3 DNA: TGTGCCAGCAGCCGGGGGGACAGGCGCAATGAGCAGTTCTTC; CDR3 protein: CASSRGDRRNEQFF
J gene: TRBJ2-7; D gene: TRBD1; V gene: TRBV20-1; clone size: .; CDR3 DNA: TGCAGTGCTGGGACAGGGCGCGAGCAGTACTTC; CDR3 protein: CSAGTGREQYF
J gene: TRBJ1-1; D gene: .; V gene: TRBV2; clone size: .; CDR3 DNA: TGTGCCAGCATCTGGAGAGGGAACACTGAAGCTTTCTTT; CDR3 protein: CASIWRGNTEAFF
J gene: TRBJ2-2; D gene: TRBD1; V gene: TRBV5-6; clone size: .; CDR3 DNA: TGTGCCAGCAGCCGCCTAGGACAGGGAAACACCGGGGAGCTGTTTTTT; CDR3 protein: CASSRLGQGNTGELFF
J gene: TRBJ1-2; D gene: .; V gene: TRBV4-2; clone size: few; CDR3 DNA: TGTGCCAGCAGCCAAGGACCGGACGGGAATAACTATGGCTACACCTTC; CDR3 protein: CASSQGPDGNNYGYTF
J gene: TRBJ2-1; D gene: TRBD2; V gene: TRBV5-1; clone size: .; CDR3 DNA: TGCGCCAGCAGCCTCCCCGGACTAGCGGGGGCCAATGAGCAGTTCTTC; CDR3 protein: CASSLPGLAGANEQFF
J gene: TRBJ2-5; D gene: .; V gene: TRBV4-1; clone size: .; CDR3 DNA: TGCGCCAGCAGGCAAGCGCTGCGGGAAGAGACCCAGTACTTC; CDR3 protein: CASRQALREETQYF
J gene: TRBJ1-6; D gene: .; V gene: TRBV4-3; clone size: .; CDR3 DNA: TGCGCCAGCAGCCCAGGAAACTCCTATAATTCACCCCTCCACTTT; CDR3 protein: CASSPGNSYNSPLHF
J gene: TRBJ1-6; D gene: .; V gene: TRBV15; clone size: .; CDR3 DNA: TGTGCCACCAGCCGAACGGCCAGGGAGGATTCACCCCTCCACTTT; CDR3 protein: CATSRTAREDSPLHF
J gene: TRBJ1-1; D gene: .; V gene: TRBV18; clone size: .; CDR3 DNA: TGTGCCAGCTCACCACTGGGGGGACCGGACACTGAAGCTTTCTTT; CDR3 protein: CASSPLGGPDTEAFF
J gene: TRBJ1-4; D gene: TRBD1; V gene: TRBV10-3; clone size: .; CDR3 DNA: TGTGCCATCAGTGAGTCGGGGACAGGGGAAGAAAAACTGTTTTTT; CDR3 protein: CAISESGTGEEKLFF
J gene: TRBJ2-7; D gene: TRBD2; V gene: TRBV7-2; clone size: .; CDR3 DNA: TGTGCCAGCAGCTCACTAGCGGGGGGTACCTCCTACGAGCAGTACTTC; CDR3 protein: CASSSLAGGTSYEQYF
J gene: TRBJ2-1; D gene: TRBD2; V gene: TRBV19; clone size: .; CDR3 DNA: TGTGCCAGTAGTCCCCTAGCGGGGGAGCCGGAGGAGTATGAGCAGTTCTTC; CDR3 protein: CASSPLAGEPEEYEQFF
J gene: TRBJ2-5; D gene: TRBD1; V gene: TRBV5-1; clone size: .; CDR3 DNA: TGCGCCAGCAGCAAAGGACAGGGCCCACTCCAAGAGACCCAGTACTTC; CDR3 protein: CASSKGQGPLQETQYF
J gene: TRBJ1-1; D gene: .; V gene: TRBV10-3; clone size: .; CDR3 DNA: TGTGCCATCAGGCAGGGGCAGAACACTGAAGCTTTCTTT; CDR3 protein: CAIRQGQNTEAFF
J gene: TRBJ2-3; D gene: .; V gene: TRBV11-2; clone size: .; CDR3 DNA: TGTGCCAGCAGCTTATCGGGGGTGGGCACAGATACGCAGTATTTT; CDR3 protein: CASSLSGVGTDTQYF
J gene: TRBJ2-1; D gene: .; V gene: TRBV7-6; clone size: .; CDR3 DNA: TGTGCCAGCAGCTTAGCGGCGGGAAGCTCCTACAATGAGCAGTTCTTC; CDR3 protein: CASSLAAGSSYNEQFF
J gene: TRBJ2-1; D gene: .; V gene: TRBV13; clone size: .; CDR3 DNA: TGTGCCAGCAGCCCCCAGTTTACTGAGCAGTTCTTC; CDR3 protein: CASSPQFTEQFF
J gene: TRBJ2-5; D gene: TRBD2; V gene: TRBV5-1; clone size: .; CDR3 DNA: TGCGCCAGCAGCAGACTAGCGGGGGAAGAGACCCAGTACTTC; CDR3 protein: CASSRLAGEETQYF
J gene: TRBJ1-4; D gene: .; V gene: TRBV11-2; clone size: once; CDR3 DNA: TGTGCCAGCAGCTTCCTAGCAGGACCCGGGCTTGAAAAACTGTTTTTT; CDR3 protein: CASSFLAGPGLEKLFF